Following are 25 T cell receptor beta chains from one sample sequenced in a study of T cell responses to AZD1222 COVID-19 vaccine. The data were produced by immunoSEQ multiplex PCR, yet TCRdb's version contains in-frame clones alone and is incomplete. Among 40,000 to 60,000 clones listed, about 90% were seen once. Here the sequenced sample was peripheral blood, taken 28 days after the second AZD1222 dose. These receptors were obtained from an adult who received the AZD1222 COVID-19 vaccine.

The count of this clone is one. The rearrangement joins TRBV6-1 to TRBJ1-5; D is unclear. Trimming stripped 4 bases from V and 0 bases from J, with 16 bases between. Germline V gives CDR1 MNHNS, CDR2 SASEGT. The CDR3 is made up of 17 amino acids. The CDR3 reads CASSAPLHRISNQPQHF. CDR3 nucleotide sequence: TGTGCCAGCAGTGCTCCACTTCACCGGATTAGCAATCAGCCCCAGCATTTT.

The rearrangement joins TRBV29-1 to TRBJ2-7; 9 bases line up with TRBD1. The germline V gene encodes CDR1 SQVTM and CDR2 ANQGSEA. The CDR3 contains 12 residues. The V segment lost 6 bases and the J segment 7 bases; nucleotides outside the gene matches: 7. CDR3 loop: CSVGQGIGEQYF. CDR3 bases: TGCAGCGTCGGACAGGGGATAGGAGAGCAGTACTTC.

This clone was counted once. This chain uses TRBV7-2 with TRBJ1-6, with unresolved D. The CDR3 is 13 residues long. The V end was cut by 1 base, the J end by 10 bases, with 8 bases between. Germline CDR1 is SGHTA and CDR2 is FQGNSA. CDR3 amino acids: CASSLERRSPLHF. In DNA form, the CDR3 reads TGTGCCAGCAGCTTAGAACGACGGTCACCCCTCCACTTT.

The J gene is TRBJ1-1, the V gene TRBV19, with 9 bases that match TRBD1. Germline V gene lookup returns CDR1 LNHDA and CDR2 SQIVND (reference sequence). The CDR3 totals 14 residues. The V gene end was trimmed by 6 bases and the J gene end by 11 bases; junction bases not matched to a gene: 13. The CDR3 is CASSLEWDRATAFF. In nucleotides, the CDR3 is TGTGCCAGTAGCCTAGAATGGGACAGGGCGACCGCTTTCTTT.

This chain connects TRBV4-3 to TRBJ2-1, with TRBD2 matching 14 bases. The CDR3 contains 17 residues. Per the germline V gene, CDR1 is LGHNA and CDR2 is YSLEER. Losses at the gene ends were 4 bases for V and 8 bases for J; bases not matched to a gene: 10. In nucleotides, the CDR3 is TGCGCCAGCAGCCGATTTACCGGGACTAGCGGGAGTTATGAGCAGTTCTTC. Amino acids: CASSRFTGTSGSYEQFF.

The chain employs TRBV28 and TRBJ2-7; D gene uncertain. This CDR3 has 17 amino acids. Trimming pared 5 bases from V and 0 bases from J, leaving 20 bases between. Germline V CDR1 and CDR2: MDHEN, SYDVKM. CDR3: CASSRVAPEESSYEQYF. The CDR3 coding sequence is TGTGCCAGCAGTCGCGTCGCCCCCGAGGAGAGCTCCTACGAGCAGTACTTC. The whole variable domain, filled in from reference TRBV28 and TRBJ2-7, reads DVKVTQSSRYLVKRTGEKVFLECVQDMDHENMFWYRQDPGLGLRLIYFSYDVKMKEKGDIPEGYSVSREKKERFSLILESASTNQTSMYLCASSRVAPEESSYEQYFGPGTRLTVT.

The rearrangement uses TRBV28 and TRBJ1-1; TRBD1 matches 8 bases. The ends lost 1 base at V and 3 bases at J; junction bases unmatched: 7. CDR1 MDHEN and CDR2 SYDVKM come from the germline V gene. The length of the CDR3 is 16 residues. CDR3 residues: CASSLFGGQEDTEAFF. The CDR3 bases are TGTGCCAGCAGTTTATTTGGGGGACAGGAAGACACTGAAGCTTTCTTT.

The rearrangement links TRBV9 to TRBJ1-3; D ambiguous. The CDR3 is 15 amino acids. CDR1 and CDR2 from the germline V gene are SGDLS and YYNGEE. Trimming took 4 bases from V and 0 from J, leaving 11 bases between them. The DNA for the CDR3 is TGTGCCAGCAGCCCTCGGGCCAACTCTGGAAACACCATATATTTT. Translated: CASSPRANSGNTIYF.

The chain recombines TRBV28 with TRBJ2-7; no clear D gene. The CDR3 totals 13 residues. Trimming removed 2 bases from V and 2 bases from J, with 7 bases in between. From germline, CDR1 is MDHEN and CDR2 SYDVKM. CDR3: CASSLGPPYEQYF. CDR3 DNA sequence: TGTGCCAGCAGTTTAGGTCCACCCTACGAGCAGTACTTC.

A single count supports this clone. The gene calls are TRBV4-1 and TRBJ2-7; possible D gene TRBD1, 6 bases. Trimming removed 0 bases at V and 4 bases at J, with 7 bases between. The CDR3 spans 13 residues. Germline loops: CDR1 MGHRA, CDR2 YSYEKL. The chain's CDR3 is CASSQEGAYEQYF. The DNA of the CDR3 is TGCGCCAGCAGCCAAGAGGGGGCTTACGAGCAGTACTTC.

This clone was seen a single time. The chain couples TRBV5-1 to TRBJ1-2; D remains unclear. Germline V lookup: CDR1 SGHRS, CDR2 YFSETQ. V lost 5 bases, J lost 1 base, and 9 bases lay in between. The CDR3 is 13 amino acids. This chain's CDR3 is CASRADSNYGYTF. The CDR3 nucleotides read TGCGCCAGCAGAGCGGATAGTAACTATGGCTACACCTTC. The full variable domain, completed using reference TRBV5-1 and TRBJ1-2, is KAGVTQTPRYLIKTRGQQVTLSCSPISGHRSVSWYQQTPGQGLQFLFEYFSETQRNKGNFPGRFSGRQFSNSRSEMNVSTLELGDSALYLCASRADSNYGYTFGSGTRLTVV.

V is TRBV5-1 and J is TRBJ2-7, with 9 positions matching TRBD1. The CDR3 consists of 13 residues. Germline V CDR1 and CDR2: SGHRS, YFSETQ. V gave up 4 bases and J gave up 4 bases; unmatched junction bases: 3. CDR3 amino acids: CASSTQGAYEQYF. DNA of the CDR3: TGCGCCAGCAGCACACAGGGGGCGTACGAGCAGTACTTC.

The DNA of the CDR3 is TGTGCCAGCAGCTTTAGCGATTCAGACATTCAGTACTTC. Its protein product is CASSFSDSDIQYF. This chain joins TRBV7-2 and TRBJ2-4, with TRBD2 as a possible D gene (5 bases). The V gene's germline CDR1 is SGHTA and CDR2 FQGNSA. The CDR3 runs 13 residues. Trimming left V 3 bases short and J 8 bases short, with 11 bases between.

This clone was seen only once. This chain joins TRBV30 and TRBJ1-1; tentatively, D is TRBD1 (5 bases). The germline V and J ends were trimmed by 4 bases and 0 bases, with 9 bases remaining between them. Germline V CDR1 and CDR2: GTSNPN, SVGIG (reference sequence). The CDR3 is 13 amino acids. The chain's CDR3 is CAWTLDMNTEAFF. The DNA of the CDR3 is TGTGCCTGGACCCTGGACATGAACACTGAAGCTTTCTTT. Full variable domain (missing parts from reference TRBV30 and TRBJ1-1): SQTIHQWPATLVQPVGSPLSLECTVEGTSNPNLYWYRQAAGRGLQLLFYSVGIGQISSEVPQNLSASRPQDRQFILSSKKLLLSDSGFYLCAWTLDMNTEAFFGQGTRLTVV.

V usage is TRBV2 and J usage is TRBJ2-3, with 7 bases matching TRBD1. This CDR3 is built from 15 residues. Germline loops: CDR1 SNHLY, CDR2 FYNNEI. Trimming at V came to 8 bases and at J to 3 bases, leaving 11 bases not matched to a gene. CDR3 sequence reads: CASSWDRAVTDTQYF. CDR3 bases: TGTGCCAGCTCCTGGGACAGAGCAGTAACAGATACGCAGTATTTT.

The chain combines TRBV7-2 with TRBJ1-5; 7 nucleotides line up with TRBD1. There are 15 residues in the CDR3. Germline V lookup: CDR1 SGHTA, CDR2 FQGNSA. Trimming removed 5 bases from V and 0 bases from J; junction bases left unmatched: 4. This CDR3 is CASSPGGYSNQPQHF. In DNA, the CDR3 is TGTGCCAGCAGCCCAGGGGGTTATAGCAATCAGCCCCAGCATTTT.

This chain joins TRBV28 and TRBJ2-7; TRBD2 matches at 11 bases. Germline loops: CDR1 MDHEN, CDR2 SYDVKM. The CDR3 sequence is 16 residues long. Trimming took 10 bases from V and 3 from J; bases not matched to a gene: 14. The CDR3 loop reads CATPGGSGRGGYEQYF. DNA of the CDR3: TGTGCCACCCCCGGAGGTAGCGGGAGGGGGGGCTACGAGCAGTACTTC.

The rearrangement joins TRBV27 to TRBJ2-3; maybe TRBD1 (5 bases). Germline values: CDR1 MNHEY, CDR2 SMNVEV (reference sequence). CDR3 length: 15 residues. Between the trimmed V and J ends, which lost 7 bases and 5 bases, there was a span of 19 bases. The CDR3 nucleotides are TGTGCCAGCACCGACAGAGGCGCCGGAGTAGATACGCAGTATTTT. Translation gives CASTDRGAGVDTQYF.

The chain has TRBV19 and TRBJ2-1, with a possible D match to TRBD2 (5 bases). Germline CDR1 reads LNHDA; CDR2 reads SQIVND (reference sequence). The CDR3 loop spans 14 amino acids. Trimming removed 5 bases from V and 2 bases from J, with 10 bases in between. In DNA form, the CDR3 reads TGTGCCAGTAGTGCTCGGGGTCCCTACAATGAGCAGTTCTTC. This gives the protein CASSARGPYNEQFF. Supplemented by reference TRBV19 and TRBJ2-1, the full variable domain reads DGGITQSPKYLFRKEGQNVTLSCEQNLNHDAMYWYRQDPGQGLRLIYYSQIVNDFQKGDIAEGYSVSREKKESFPLTVTSAQKNPTAFYLCASSARGPYNEQFFGPGTRLTVL.

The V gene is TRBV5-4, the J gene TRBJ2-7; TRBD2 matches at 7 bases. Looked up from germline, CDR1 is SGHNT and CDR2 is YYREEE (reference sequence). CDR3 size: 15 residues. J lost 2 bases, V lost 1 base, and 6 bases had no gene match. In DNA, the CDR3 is TGTGCCAGCAGCTTGAGAGGGAGGGTGCCCTACGAGCAGTACTTC. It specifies CASSLRGRVPYEQYF.

The CDR3 protein is CASSLVGVEAFF. Written as DNA, the CDR3 is TGTGCCAGCAGCCTTGTGGGAGTAGAAGCTTTCTTT. The rearrangement uses TRBV5-5 and TRBJ1-1; no firm D call. Germline CDR1 and CDR2: SGHKS and YYEKEE (reference sequence). The CDR3 loop spans 12 amino acids. Between the trimmed V and J ends, which lost 4 bases and 8 bases, there was a span of 12 bases. Full variable domain (rest looked up from reference TRBV5-5 and TRBJ1-1): DAGVTQSPTHLIKTRGQQVTLRCSPISGHKSVSWYQQVLGQGPQFIFQYYEKEERGRGNFPDRFSARQFPNYSSELNVNALLLGDSALYLCASSLVGVEAFFGQGTRLTVV.

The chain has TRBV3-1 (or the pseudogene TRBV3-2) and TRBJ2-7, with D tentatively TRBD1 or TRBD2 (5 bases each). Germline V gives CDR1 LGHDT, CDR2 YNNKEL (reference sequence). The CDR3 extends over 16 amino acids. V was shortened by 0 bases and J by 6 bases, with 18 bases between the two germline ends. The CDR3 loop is CASSQDHFGTSREQYF. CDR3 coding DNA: TGTGCCAGCAGCCAAGACCACTTCGGGACCTCTCGCGAGCAGTACTTC.

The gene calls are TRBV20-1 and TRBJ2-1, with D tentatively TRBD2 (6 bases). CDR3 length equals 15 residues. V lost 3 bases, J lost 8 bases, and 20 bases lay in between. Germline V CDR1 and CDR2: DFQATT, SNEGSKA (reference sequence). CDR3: CSASRGTLLGDEQFF. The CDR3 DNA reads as TGCAGTGCTAGTCGCGGGACTCTTCTCGGCGATGAGCAGTTCTTC.

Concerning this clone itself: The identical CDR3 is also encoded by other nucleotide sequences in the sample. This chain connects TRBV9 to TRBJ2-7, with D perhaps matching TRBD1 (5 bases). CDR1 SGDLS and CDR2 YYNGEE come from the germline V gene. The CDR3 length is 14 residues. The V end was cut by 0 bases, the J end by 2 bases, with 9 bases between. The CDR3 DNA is TGTGCCAGCAGCGTAGGGCAGGGCGCCTACGAGCAGTACTTC. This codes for CASSVGQGAYEQYF.

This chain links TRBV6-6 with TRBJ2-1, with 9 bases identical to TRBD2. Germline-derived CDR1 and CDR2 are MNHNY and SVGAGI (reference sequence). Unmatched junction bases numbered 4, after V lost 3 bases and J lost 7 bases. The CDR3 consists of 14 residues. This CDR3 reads CASSYGLASNEQFF. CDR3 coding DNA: TGTGCCAGCAGTTATGGACTAGCGAGTAATGAGCAGTTCTTC.